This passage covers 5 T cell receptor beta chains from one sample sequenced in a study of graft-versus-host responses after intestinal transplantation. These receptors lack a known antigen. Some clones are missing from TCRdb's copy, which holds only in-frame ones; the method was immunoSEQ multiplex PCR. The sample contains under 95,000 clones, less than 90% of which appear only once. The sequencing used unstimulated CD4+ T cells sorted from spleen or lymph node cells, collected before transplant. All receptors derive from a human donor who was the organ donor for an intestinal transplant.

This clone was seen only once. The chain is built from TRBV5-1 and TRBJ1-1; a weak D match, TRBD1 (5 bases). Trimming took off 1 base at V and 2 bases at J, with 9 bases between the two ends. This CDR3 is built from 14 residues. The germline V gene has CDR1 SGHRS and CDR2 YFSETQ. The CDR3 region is CASSLWGGNTEAFF. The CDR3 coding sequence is TGCGCCAGCAGCTTGTGGGGGGGTAACACTGAAGCTTTCTTT.

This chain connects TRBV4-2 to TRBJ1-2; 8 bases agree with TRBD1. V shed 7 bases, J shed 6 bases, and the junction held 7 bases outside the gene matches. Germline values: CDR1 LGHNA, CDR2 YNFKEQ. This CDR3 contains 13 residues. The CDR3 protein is CASTQDRENGYTF. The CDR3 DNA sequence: TGTGCCAGCACCCAGGACAGGGAGAATGGCTACACCTTC.

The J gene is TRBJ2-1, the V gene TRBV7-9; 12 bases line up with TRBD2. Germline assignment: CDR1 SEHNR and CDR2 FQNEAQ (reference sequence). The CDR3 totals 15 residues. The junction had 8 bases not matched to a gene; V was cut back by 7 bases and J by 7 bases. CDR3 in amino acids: CASKASGGALNEQFF. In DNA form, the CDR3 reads TGTGCCAGCAAGGCTAGCGGGGGGGCCTTGAATGAGCAGTTCTTC.

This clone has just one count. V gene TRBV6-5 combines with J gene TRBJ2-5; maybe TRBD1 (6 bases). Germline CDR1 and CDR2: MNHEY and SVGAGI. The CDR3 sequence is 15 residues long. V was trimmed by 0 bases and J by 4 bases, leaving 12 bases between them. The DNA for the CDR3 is TGTGCCAGCAGTTACTCGATAGCCAGGGGAGAGACCCAGTACTTC. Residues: CASSYSIARGETQYF.

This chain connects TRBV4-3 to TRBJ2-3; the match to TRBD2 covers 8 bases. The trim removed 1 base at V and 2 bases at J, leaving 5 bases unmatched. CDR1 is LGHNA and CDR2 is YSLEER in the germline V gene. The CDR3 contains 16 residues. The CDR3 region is CASSQGTAGVTDTQYF. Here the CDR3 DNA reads TGCGCCAGCAGCCAAGGGACAGCGGGAGTCACAGATACGCAGTATTTT.